The source of this T cell receptor beta chain is a study of T cells expressing NK-cell markers. General study points: These clonotypes also led the CD3+CD56-NKG2C+ fraction in a handful of donors.

The CDR3 covers 14 residues. The germline V gene encodes CDR1 KGHDR and CDR2 SFDVKD. Turning to this clonotype: Its antigen is as yet unknown.

TCRdb reprocessed the 5' RACE reads; each CDR3 protein has one entry and no DNA is given. The table for this sample gives some 390,000 distinct CDR3 sequences. Sequencing was carried out using blood T cells: a sorted CD56 or NKG2C T cell subset, CD4+ or CD8+ T cells, or bulk PBMC T cells (not recorded which). The receptor comes from a woman aged 45-65 years in good health. The rearrangement uses TRBV24-1 and TRBJ2-1; TCRdb lists TRBD1, though no DNA is available to test this call. CDR3 amino acids: CATSEPDRGDEQFF.